This TCR beta chain appears in the sequencing data of a study of glioma-infiltrating T cells. Whole-study results and caveats: Tissue-blood divergence was below expectation in non-neoplastic patients, above in gliomas. Only very few CDR3 sequences appeared in both tissue and blood.

To note about this clonotype: Its cognate antigen is unknown. A much bigger clone sits one base away, suggesting this may be a read error.

The iRepertoire nested amplicon-rescue multiplex PCR amplified TCR alpha and beta CDR3s from RNA. For one-step reverse transcription and amplification, roughly 95-400 ng of tissue mRNA or PBMC total RNA was used. A single record per CDR3 protein comes from TCRdb applying MiXCR to the multiplex PCR reads. Among about 180,000 distinct CDR3 sequences listed, under 55% were seen once. This CDR3 is 16 amino acids long. The J segment lost 6 bases and the V segment lost 5 bases, leaving 13 bases of the junction unmatched. Per the germline V gene, CDR1 is DFQATT and CDR2 is SNEGSKA (reference sequence). This TCR derives from a human donor with low-grade glioma or glioblastoma, undergoing nonglioma brain surgery, or in good health (not recorded which). The sample taken for sequencing was glioma tissue, nonneoplastic brain tissue, or PBMCs (not recorded which). The V and J genes are TRBV20-1 and TRBJ2-1, with 10 bases matching TRBD2. The CDR3 region has the DNA TGCAGTGCTTCCCCCACCGCTAGCGGGAGAAGCAATGAGCAGTTCTTC. Translated, it gives CSASPTASGRSNEQFF.